This paragraph reports one T cell receptor beta chain. Its antigen remains unknown. This entry belongs to a study of T cells in Graves' hyperthyroidism and ophthalmopathy. Findings and limits, study-wide: The model anticipated ophthalmopathy a median 6.5 months pre-onset. Blood samples included most of the expanded thyroid clonotypes exceeding 0.001.

CDR3 size: 15 residues. Germline lookup yields CDR1 SEHNR and CDR2 FQNEAQ (reference sequence). J was trimmed by 3 bases and V by 5 bases; bases with no gene match: 5. The investigators amplified TCR beta CDR3 regions from RNA transcripts. HTBI primers drove first-round RT-PCR of the TCR CDR3. TCRdb used MiXCR to reprocess the multiplex PCR reads, holding one entry per CDR3 protein. The sample yields under 350,000 distinct CDR3 sequences, roughly 15% seen once. The source of this sequence is a woman aged 40 to 49 with Graves' ophthalmopathy. Source material: blood. The chain recombines TRBV7-9 with TRBJ2-2; 8 bases agree with TRBD2. CDR3 nucleotide sequence: TGTGCCAGCAGCCCAACTAGCGGCTACACCGGGGAGCTGTTTTTT. This encodes CASSPTSGYTGELFF.